The 3 T cell receptor beta chains given below trace back to one sample, sequenced in a study of vaccination and CD4 T cells after COVID-19. As for treatment: roughly 10-day PBMC culture with coronavirus spike peptide pools or control peptides (ViraFEST assay). Harvesting of the unexposed donor's CD4+ T cells predated the COVID-19 pandemic (2011-2018). These receptors are not linked to any known antigen. An Oncomine TCR Beta short-read assay was used to sequence the DNA from cultured CD4+ T cells. Using the QIAamp micro DNA kit, genomic DNA was extracted from the CD4+ T cells that had been cultured. TCRdb re-called the PCR reads through MiXCR, storing one row per CDR3 protein. The profile shows around 10,000 distinct CDR3 sequences, under 40% of them singletons. The sequencing sample was made of CD4+ T cells from blood, cultured in vitro. These TCRs come from a human donor in good health.

In this sample, this clonotype turned up a few times. The rearrangement uses TRBV21-1 and TRBJ2-7. TRBV21-1 is an annotated pseudogene. This CDR3 is built from 17 residues. The DNA for the CDR3 is TGTGCCAGCAGCAAAGGTGGCGGCGAGCTGGCGAGGTACGAGCAGTACTTC. Translation: CASSKGGGELARYEQYF.

The chain recombines TRBV10-3 with TRBJ2-5; 9 nucleotides align to TRBD1. This CDR3 has 14 amino acids. Germline CDR1 reads ENHRY; CDR2 reads SYGVKD. Unmatched junction bases numbered 5, after V lost 6 bases and J lost 3 bases. In DNA form, the CDR3 reads TGTGCCATCAGGACGGGACAGGGTAAAGAGACCCAGTACTTC. It is translated as CAIRTGQGKETQYF.

This clonotype was counted between two and nine times. V is TRBV4-3 and J is TRBJ2-7, with D possibly being TRBD2 (7 bases). V lost 4 bases and J 1 base, leaving 17 bases between the germline ends. The length of the CDR3 is 16 residues. Germline V gives CDR1 LGHNA, CDR2 YSLEER. The CDR3 sequence is CASSREGGGLSYEQYF. CDR3 nucleotide sequence: TGCGCCAGCAGCCGAGAGGGGGGGGGCCTTTCCTACGAGCAGTACTTC.